The clone carrying this T cell receptor (beta chain) is termed medium-sized (0.01 to 0.1%). Its antigen is undetermined. Original analysis: CDR3 differences across clinicopathological groups were used to build a distant-metastasis classifier for papillary thyroid cancer. Using MiXCR, TCRdb re-called clones from the PCR reads. The V and J calls here are based on TCRdb, not the publication. This sample has 21,000 or so clones, with approximately 25% found just once. V was pared by 2 bases and J by 7 bases, with 11 bases of the junction left unmatched. The CDR3 totals 15 residues. The germline V gene encodes CDR1 DFQATT and CDR2 SNEGSKA (reference sequence). Thyroid surgery was preceded by no treatment in any patient. This sample stems from a study of metastatic and nonmetastatic thyroid tumors. The wider study: Peripheral blood and tumor or nodule samples from malignant and benign thyroid patients were compared. Study conclusions and caveats: Malignant thyroid tumors reportedly had TCR beta diversity that was significantly higher than in benign nodules, in blood and tumor.

Sequencing used tumor tissue. The receptor comes from a female donor with papillary thyroid cancer or a benign thyroid nodule (not recorded which). Some clones in this sample may be carry-over from other donors' samples. The chain uses TRBV20-1 and TRBJ2-7, with 10 bases lining up with TRBD1. The CDR3 DNA follows: TGCAGTGCTAGAAATCCGCGACAGGGGGCCTGGGAGCAGTACTTC. Protein sequence: CSARNPRQGAWEQYF.